This T cell receptor (beta chain) stems from a study of blood T cell repertoires in COVID-19. Study context: The United States, Italy and Spain provided the acute and convalescent COVID-19 samples. The cDNA or gDNA used as material had been derived from T cells, B-cell-depleted T cells, or PBMCs.

Recovery meant two consecutive negative NP/OP PCR tests, professional clearance, or resolved symptoms. This CDR3 has 15 residues. Trimming left V 6 bases short and J 3 bases short, with 15 bases between. From germline, CDR1 is SGHAT and CDR2 FQNNGV. This clone was observed a handful of times. Method: immunoSEQ multiplex PCR; TCRdb's copy keeps in-frame clones and lacks some. The sample shows 150,000 to 180,000 clones, 80% to 90% of them seen only once. This receptor was identified in a man in his forties or fifties who had recovered from COVID-19. The sequenced material came from PBMCs or T cells enriched from blood (not recorded which). V gene TRBV11-2 combines with J gene TRBJ1-5, with D tentatively TRBD1 (6 bases). The CDR3 bases are TGTGCCAGCAGTTGGGGGGGGCAGAACAATCAGCCCCAGCATTTT. Translating it yields CASSWGGQNNQPQHF. Looking up the rest from reference TRBV11-2 and TRBJ1-5 gives the full variable domain: EAGVAQSPRYKIIEKRQSVAFWCNPISGHATLYWYQQILGQGPKLLIQFQNNGVVDDSQLPKDRFSAERLKGVDSTLKIQPAKLEDSAVYLCASSWGGQNNQPQHFGDGTRLSIL.